These T cell receptor beta chains were read from a single sample in a study of T cell repertoires in cytomegalovirus infection. TCRdb reprocessed the reads via MiXCR and lists one record per CDR3 protein. The table shows about 340,000 distinct CDR3 sequences, with almost 30% occurring only once. These receptors have no identified antigens. The specimen comprised cultured PBMCs, sampled from culture after CMV antigen stimulation. The receptors stem from a human donor in good health (CMV status not recorded). Some clones in this sample may be carry-over from other donors' samples. The CDR3 runs from the conserved cysteine through the conserved F or W. A D gene is named only where the DNA matches it firmly. Only part of the rows carry a size: once, few, many, or a class if the clone is expanded.

cdr3_nt: TGTGCCAGTAGTGCCCGACATAGGGGGGGTCAGCCCCAGCATTTT
cdr3_aa: CASSARHRGGQPQHF
j_call: TRBJ1-5
d_call: NA
v_call: TRBV19
clone_size: few

cdr3_nt: TGTGCCAGCAGTCCTCGGACAGGGACGGGAGAGCAGTACTTC
cdr3_aa: CASSPRTGTGEQYF
j_call: TRBJ2-7
d_call: TRBD1
v_call: TRBV12-3/TRBV12-4
clone_size: few

cdr3_nt: TGTGCCAGCAGTGTCTACAATGAGCAGTTCTTC
cdr3_aa: CASSVYNEQFF
j_call: TRBJ2-1
d_call: NA
v_call: TRBV12-3/TRBV12-4
clone_size: many

cdr3_nt: TGTGCCAGCAGCTGGACAGGTTCCTACAATGAGCAGTTCTTC
cdr3_aa: CASSWTGSYNEQFF
j_call: TRBJ2-1
d_call: TRBD1
v_call: TRBV11-3
clone_size: NA

cdr3_nt: TGTGCCAGCAGTTTCGAGGGTAGGACTGAAGCTTTCTTT
cdr3_aa: CASSFEGRTEAFF
j_call: TRBJ1-1
d_call: NA
v_call: TRBV12-3/TRBV12-4
clone_size: few

cdr3_nt: TGTGCCAGCGGGACAGACAACAATGAGCAGTTCTTC
cdr3_aa: CASGTDNNEQFF
j_call: TRBJ2-1
d_call: NA
v_call: TRBV10-3
clone_size: few

cdr3_nt: TGTGCCAGCAGTTCAAATCCGGTAGGGCAGCCCCAGCATTTT
cdr3_aa: CASSSNPVGQPQHF
j_call: TRBJ1-5
d_call: NA
v_call: TRBV27
clone_size: NA

cdr3_nt: TGTGCCAGCAGTTACGTAGGACAGGGGGACGAGCAGTACTTC
cdr3_aa: CASSYVGQGDEQYF
j_call: TRBJ2-7
d_call: TRBD1
v_call: TRBV6-8
clone_size: NA

cdr3_nt: TGTGCCAGCAGCCAAGTATTGGCGGGGGGCATCTCCTACAATGAGCAGTTCTTC
cdr3_aa: CASSQVLAGGISYNEQFF
j_call: TRBJ2-1
d_call: TRBD2
v_call: TRBV3-1
clone_size: NA

cdr3_nt: TGTGCCAGCCGCTCCTGGGGCGGGGAGCTGTTTTTT
cdr3_aa: CASRSWGGELFF
j_call: TRBJ2-2
d_call: NA
v_call: TRBV7-2
clone_size: NA

cdr3_nt: TGTGCCAGCAGCTACACAGTTTCGGGAGATACGCAGTATTTT
cdr3_aa: CASSYTVSGDTQYF
j_call: TRBJ2-3
d_call: NA
v_call: TRBV6-1
clone_size: NA

cdr3_nt: TGTGCCAGCAGAGTGGAGTTCTACCCCGGGACAGGCCTTAACACTGAAGCTTTCTTT
cdr3_aa: CASRVEFYPGTGLNTEAFF
j_call: TRBJ1-1
d_call: TRBD1
v_call: TRBV6-5
clone_size: few

cdr3_nt: TGTGCCAGCAGCACAACCTACGAGCAGTACTTC
cdr3_aa: CASSTTYEQYF
j_call: TRBJ2-7
d_call: NA
v_call: TRBV7-8
clone_size: few

cdr3_nt: TGTGCCAGCAGCTTACAGGGGAACGCAGATACGCAGTATTTT
cdr3_aa: CASSLQGNADTQYF
j_call: TRBJ2-3
d_call: NA
v_call: TRBV7-2
clone_size: NA

cdr3_nt: TGTGCCAGCAGTGAAGAGGGCAGGGGCCGACAGCCCCAGCATTTT
cdr3_aa: CASSEEGRGRQPQHF
j_call: TRBJ1-5
d_call: NA
v_call: TRBV2
clone_size: few

cdr3_nt: TGTGCCAGCAGCAACCCATCGTCGACTGAAGCTTTCTTT
cdr3_aa: CASSNPSSTEAFF
j_call: TRBJ1-1
d_call: NA
v_call: TRBV5-4
clone_size: NA

cdr3_nt: TGTGCCAGCAGCCCCGCGCAGGGGGCTAATGAGCAGTTCTTC
cdr3_aa: CASSPAQGANEQFF
j_call: TRBJ2-1
d_call: TRBD1
v_call: TRBV7-6
clone_size: NA

cdr3_nt: TGTGCCAGCACTGAACTGGGCCGTGAGCAGTTCTTC
cdr3_aa: CASTELGREQFF
j_call: TRBJ2-1
d_call: NA
v_call: TRBV5-6
clone_size: NA

cdr3_nt: TGCGCCAGCAGCTTGGCGGGACAGGGGGCCTATGGCTACACCTTC
cdr3_aa: CASSLAGQGAYGYTF
j_call: TRBJ1-2
d_call: TRBD1
v_call: TRBV5-1
clone_size: NA

cdr3_nt: TGCAGTGCTAGAGATCCTCGGCGGGGGAAAGAGACCCAGTACTTC
cdr3_aa: CSARDPRRGKETQYF
j_call: TRBJ2-5
d_call: TRBD2
v_call: TRBV20-1
clone_size: NA

cdr3_nt: TGTGCCAGCAGTAAAAAGCGGGAGGCATACAATGAGCAGTTCTTC
cdr3_aa: CASSKKREAYNEQFF
j_call: TRBJ2-1
d_call: TRBD2
v_call: TRBV6-1
clone_size: many

cdr3_nt: TGTGCCAGCGGGGCAGCGGGGAGACCTTACAATGAGCAGTTCTTC
cdr3_aa: CASGAAGRPYNEQFF
j_call: TRBJ2-1
d_call: TRBD2
v_call: TRBV7-8
clone_size: few

cdr3_nt: TGTGCCAGCAGCTTGCGGGGGTCTGGTGAAAAACTGTTTTTT
cdr3_aa: CASSLRGSGEKLFF
j_call: TRBJ1-4
d_call: NA
v_call: TRBV11-2
clone_size: NA

cdr3_nt: TGTGCCAGTAGTCTGCGGGCGATAACACCCGGGGAGCTGTTTTTT
cdr3_aa: CASSLRAITPGELFF
j_call: TRBJ2-2
d_call: NA
v_call: TRBV19
clone_size: NA

cdr3_nt: TGTGCCAGCCGGGAGTGGCCAGGGACGAGCTCTGGAAACACCATATATTTT
cdr3_aa: CASREWPGTSSGNTIYF
j_call: TRBJ1-3
d_call: NA
v_call: TRBV19
clone_size: many

cdr3_nt: TGCAGTGCTAGGGACCCACTGGGCGAGCAGTACTTC
cdr3_aa: CSARDPLGEQYF
j_call: TRBJ2-7
d_call: NA
v_call: TRBV20-1
clone_size: few

cdr3_nt: TGCAGTGCTAAAGGACAGGGGGTGAGGGATGGCTACACCTTC
cdr3_aa: CSAKGQGVRDGYTF
j_call: TRBJ1-2
d_call: TRBD1
v_call: TRBV20-1
clone_size: once

cdr3_nt: TGCGCCAGCAGCCCGACAGGGGTGGGTCAGCCCCAGCATTTT
cdr3_aa: CASSPTGVGQPQHF
j_call: TRBJ1-5
d_call: TRBD1
v_call: TRBV5-1
clone_size: NA

cdr3_nt: TGTGCCAGCTCACCACCGATTCGGGCAGATACGCAGTATTTT
cdr3_aa: CASSPPIRADTQYF
j_call: TRBJ2-3
d_call: NA
v_call: TRBV18
clone_size: few

cdr3_nt: TGTGCCAGCAGCTCGACCGGACTAGCGGGAGAAAACTCCTACGAGCAGTACTTC
cdr3_aa: CASSSTGLAGENSYEQYF
j_call: TRBJ2-7
d_call: TRBD2
v_call: TRBV7-9
clone_size: NA

cdr3_nt: TGTGCCAGCAGTGAAGCGAGGGATGAAAAACTGTTTTTT
cdr3_aa: CASSEARDEKLFF
j_call: TRBJ1-4
d_call: NA
v_call: TRBV2
clone_size: NA

cdr3_nt: TGTGCCAGCAGTTTGGCAGTAATTGGCTACACCTTC
cdr3_aa: CASSLAVIGYTF
j_call: TRBJ1-2
d_call: NA
v_call: TRBV12-3/TRBV12-4
clone_size: few

cdr3_nt: TGTGCCAGCAGCCCGCAGGGGTACGCGCAGTATTTT
cdr3_aa: CASSPQGYAQYF
j_call: TRBJ2-3
d_call: NA
v_call: TRBV7-9
clone_size: many

cdr3_nt: TGTGCCAGCAGCTCCCCCGGGACTAGCGGGAGGGCCGGGCGAAGGGAGCAGTTCTTC
cdr3_aa: CASSSPGTSGRAGRREQFF
j_call: TRBJ2-1
d_call: TRBD2
v_call: TRBV7-2
clone_size: few

cdr3_nt: TGCAGCGTTGTTCGGGTCACCTCCAATGAGCAGTTCTTC
cdr3_aa: CSVVRVTSNEQFF
j_call: TRBJ2-1
d_call: NA
v_call: TRBV29-1
clone_size: NA

cdr3_nt: TGTGCCAGCAGCCGGGGACTAGCGGGGCCCCAAGAGACCCAGTACTTC
cdr3_aa: CASSRGLAGPQETQYF
j_call: TRBJ2-5
d_call: TRBD2
v_call: TRBV3-1
clone_size: NA

cdr3_nt: TGTGCCAGCAGTTTGGGAGAGGGAATAGGACAGCCCCAGCATTTT
cdr3_aa: CASSLGEGIGQPQHF
j_call: TRBJ1-5
d_call: NA
v_call: TRBV12-3/TRBV12-4
clone_size: NA

cdr3_nt: TGTGCCAGCAGTTTTGATGGGGCTAATGAAAAACTGTTTTTT
cdr3_aa: CASSFDGANEKLFF
j_call: TRBJ1-4
d_call: NA
v_call: TRBV27
clone_size: NA

cdr3_nt: TGCGCCACCGGACCACTAATGAATTCACCCCTCCACTTT
cdr3_aa: CATGPLMNSPLHF
j_call: TRBJ1-6
d_call: NA
v_call: TRBV10-2
clone_size: NA

cdr3_nt: TGTGCCACCAGTGATTTTGGGACTGCATATGGCTACACCTTC
cdr3_aa: CATSDFGTAYGYTF
j_call: TRBJ1-2
d_call: NA
v_call: TRBV24-1
clone_size: few

cdr3_nt: TGCAGCGTTGAAGACACCGATTTAGGCGGGAAACACTCTGGAAACACCATATATTTT
cdr3_aa: CSVEDTDLGGKHSGNTIYF
j_call: TRBJ1-3
d_call: NA
v_call: TRBV29-1
clone_size: NA

cdr3_nt: TGTGCCAGCAGCCAATCGATGGGGACTAGCGGGAATTTCTACAATGAGCAGTTCTTC
cdr3_aa: CASSQSMGTSGNFYNEQFF
j_call: TRBJ2-1
d_call: TRBD2
v_call: TRBV7-3
clone_size: few

cdr3_nt: TGTGCCAGCAGCTCCACAGGGAGCCACGAGACCCAGTACTTC
cdr3_aa: CASSSTGSHETQYF
j_call: TRBJ2-5
d_call: NA
v_call: TRBV7-9
clone_size: many

cdr3_nt: TGTGCCAGTAGCCCGAGGACTCGCGGTGAAGCTTTCTTT
cdr3_aa: CASSPRTRGEAFF
j_call: TRBJ1-1
d_call: NA
v_call: TRBV19
clone_size: NA

cdr3_nt: TGTGCCAGCAGCTTGGACAGGGGTGCCCAAGAGACCCAGTACTTC
cdr3_aa: CASSLDRGAQETQYF
j_call: TRBJ2-5
d_call: TRBD1
v_call: TRBV7-2
clone_size: NA

cdr3_nt: TGCGCCAGCAGCCAAGATTCCCGGAGGGAGAATTCACCCCTCCACTTT
cdr3_aa: CASSQDSRRENSPLHF
j_call: TRBJ1-6
d_call: NA
v_call: TRBV4-1
clone_size: NA

cdr3_nt: TGCAGTGCAAGGGAAACACAGGGCCGGGGTGAAGCTTTCTTT
cdr3_aa: CSARETQGRGEAFF
j_call: TRBJ1-1
d_call: NA
v_call: TRBV20-1
clone_size: NA